This entry lists 17 T cell receptor beta chains sequenced from one sample in a study of post-analysis software for immune sequencing data. Prepared libraries of TCR beta cDNA carried unique molecular identifiers. TCRdb called the PCR reads again in MiXCR, with one record for every CDR3 protein. This sample has approximately 460,000 distinct CDR3 sequences; nearly 45% occur once, and the top ten carry 12%. No antigens are known for them. General study results and limits: With TRBV5-6, TRBV5-1 and TRBV20-1 included, about five TRBV segments were more frequent in patients than in controls.

Material: blood. The receptors derive from a girl aged 10-17 years with multiple sclerosis.

The genes are TRBV6-5 and TRBJ2-5, with D unresolved. This CDR3 has 11 amino acids. V dropped 5 bases and J dropped 5 bases, with 6 bases sitting between them. The germline V gene encodes CDR1 MNHEY and CDR2 SVGAGI. The CDR3 sequence: CASSTSETQYF. For the CDR3, the DNA is TGTGCCAGCAGTACGAGCGAGACCCAGTACTTC.

There are a few counts of this clonotype. The chain couples TRBV29-1 to TRBJ1-1, with D possibly matching TRBD1 (5 bases). Germline values: CDR1 SQVTM, CDR2 ANQGSEA. The CDR3 extends over 11 amino acids. Trimming left V 7 bases short and J 5 bases short, with 11 bases between. The CDR3 here is CSARGETEAFF. CDR3 coding DNA: TGCAGCGCTCGGGGGGAAACTGAAGCTTTCTTT.

The J gene is TRBJ2-3, the V gene TRBV7-9; D uncertain. The CDR3 covers 15 residues. Germline CDR1 SEHNR, CDR2 FQNEAQ (reference sequence). Deletions cut 4 bases from V and 0 bases from J, with 11 bases between. The CDR3 DNA reads TGTGCCAGCAGCTCGTCTTTGAGGAGCACAGATACGCAGTATTTT. It translates to CASSSSLRSTDTQYF.

The chain is built from TRBV6-2 or TRBV6-3 and TRBJ2-1; TRBD2 aligns across 9 bases. V dropped 4 bases and J dropped 9; count of bases not matched to a gene: 10. CDR1 and CDR2 from the germline V gene are MNHEY and SVGEGT. This CDR3 comprises 15 residues. CDR3 residues: CASSSRAGGPPEQFF. The CDR3, as DNA: TGTGCCAGCAGTTCGAGGGCGGGAGGGCCTCCTGAGCAGTTCTTC.

This clonotype was seen more than once but under ten times. The chain employs TRBV9 and TRBJ1-5; a possible D gene is TRBD1 (5 bases). The germline V gene encodes CDR1 SGDLS and CDR2 YYNGEE. Trimming cost V 7 bases and J 1 base, with 9 bases left between them. The CDR3 totals 13 residues. For the CDR3, the DNA is TGTGCCAGCTCAGGGTCCAGCAATCAGCCCCAGCATTTT. The encoded protein is CASSGSSNQPQHF.

The V and J genes are TRBV29-1 and TRBJ1-1; D is possibly TRBD1 (6 bases). V lost 2 bases, J lost 4 bases, and 14 bases lay in between. CDR3 length: 14 residues. CDR1 and CDR2 from the germline V gene are SQVTM and ANQGSEA. The CDR3 spells CSVEKKQGGTEAFF. CDR3 coding DNA: TGCAGCGTTGAAAAAAAACAGGGAGGCACTGAAGCTTTCTTT.

The chain employs TRBV11-1 and TRBJ2-5; 7 positions match TRBD2. The CDR3 loop spans 14 amino acids. The germline V gene encodes CDR1 SGHAT and CDR2 FQDESV (reference sequence). J was trimmed by 2 bases and V by 6 bases; bases with no gene match: 6. The CDR3 DNA is TGTGCCAGCAGACCACCTAGCGGACAAGAGACCCAGTACTTC. It yields the protein CASRPPSGQETQYF.

The gene calls are TRBV9 and TRBJ2-5; unclear D gene. In germline, CDR1 is SGDLS, CDR2 YYNGEE. The CDR3 consists of 16 residues. The V end was cut by 1 base, the J end by 2 bases, with 15 bases between. The CDR3 DNA follows: TGTGCCAGCAGCGTATCGTGGGCAGGTTCTCAAGAGACCCAGTACTTC. Amino acids: CASSVSWAGSQETQYF.

The CDR3 bases are TGCAGCGTTGCCGGACAGGGGATGACCTACGAGCAGTACTTC. Residues: CSVAGQGMTYEQYF. The rearrangement joins TRBV29-1 to TRBJ2-5; 9 positions match TRBD1. The end of the DNA is better explained by TRBJ2-7, so the J call may be wrong. This CDR3 is built from 14 residues. Germline V gene lookup returns CDR1 SQVTM and CDR2 ANQGSEA.

The V gene is TRBV7-3, the J gene TRBJ2-7; 10 nucleotides line up with TRBD2. The junction had 6 bases not matched to a gene; V was cut back by 5 bases and J by 2 bases. The CDR3 extends over 15 amino acids. The V gene's germline CDR1 is SGHTA and CDR2 FQGTGA. CDR3 residues: CASSETSGKTYEQYF. The CDR3 DNA is TGTGCCAGCAGCGAAACTAGCGGGAAAACCTACGAGCAGTACTTC.

The chain is built from TRBV4-2 and TRBJ2-1; 8 bases agree with TRBD1. The ends lost 3 bases at V and 5 bases at J; junction bases unmatched: 9. Per the germline V gene, CDR1 is LGHNA and CDR2 is YNFKEQ. CDR3 size: 16 residues. For the CDR3, the DNA is TGTGCCAGCAGCCATGATCCAGGACAGGGAAACAATGAGCAGTTCTTC. Its protein product is CASSHDPGQGNNEQFF.

This clonotype was picked up a small number of times. The gene calls are TRBV7-9 and TRBJ1-1, with a weak D call TRBD1 (5 bases). The V gene's germline CDR1 is SEHNR and CDR2 FQNEAQ (reference sequence). V lost 5 bases and J lost 0, with 13 bases in between. This CDR3 comprises 15 residues. CDR3 sequence reads: CASSPRTFLNTEAFF. Written as DNA, the CDR3 is TGTGCCAGCAGCCCTAGGACATTTTTGAACACTGAAGCTTTCTTT.

This clonotype was recorded once. The chain joins TRBV12-3 or TRBV12-4 to TRBJ1-3; TRBD1 aligns across 9 bases. With 5 bases clipped from V and 4 bases from J, the junction kept 12 bases outside the gene matches. The CDR3 sequence is 17 residues long. The CDR3 DNA sequence: TGTGCCAGCAGTCCCCGGACAGGGGCCTTCGGGGGAAACACCATATATTTT. The encoded protein is CASSPRTGAFGGNTIYF.

The chain couples TRBV12-3 or TRBV12-4 to TRBJ2-7; 10 positions match TRBD2. Unmatched junction bases numbered 7, after V lost 5 bases and J lost 0 bases. This CDR3 is 16 amino acids long. The CDR3: CASSLTSGSTSYEQYF. The CDR3 bases are TGTGCCAGCAGTCTGACTAGCGGGTCGACCTCCTACGAGCAGTACTTC.

This clonotype was detected only a few times. The chain recombines TRBV5-1 with TRBJ2-3; TRBD2 aligns across 8 bases. Trimming at V came to 4 bases and at J to 0 bases, leaving 7 bases not matched to a gene. This CDR3 is 16 amino acids long. Per germline, CDR1 SGHRS and CDR2 YFSETQ. The CDR3 region has the DNA TGCGCCAGCAGCCCGTTGGTAGCGGGGAGCACAGATACGCAGTATTTT. Translation: CASSPLVAGSTDTQYF.

This clonotype was seen more than once but under ten times. V and J are TRBV20-1 and TRBJ2-1; the D is unclear. Germline V gene sequence: CDR1 DFQATT, CDR2 SNEGSKA (reference sequence). CDR3 length equals 17 residues. Deletions cut 0 bases from V and 0 bases from J, with 15 bases between. The CDR3 nucleotides read TGCAGTGCTAGAGATCATAGCCTCGCCAGCTCCTACAATGAGCAGTTCTTC. As protein: CSARDHSLASSYNEQFF.

The chain has TRBV29-1 and TRBJ2-7; the D gene could be TRBD1 or TRBD2 (6 bases each). Per germline, CDR1 SQVTM and CDR2 ANQGSEA. The V gene lost 7 bases and the J gene lost 10 bases, with 29 bases spanning the gap. The CDR3 extends over 15 amino acids. The CDR3 loop is CSAARDLSSGEAQYF. As DNA, the CDR3 is TGCAGCGCCGCCAGGGACCTATCATCAGGGGAGGCCCAGTACTTC.